A selection of T cell receptor beta chains follows, all from one sample in a study of OX40 agonist ivuxolimab in advanced cancers. The table came from immunoSEQ multiplex PCR; TCRdb's copy has only in-frame clones and leaves some out. The sample comprises roughly 70,000 clones, roughly 82% of which are singletons, and approximately 2% rests with the top ten. Sequences were derived from CD4+ or CD8+ T cells sorted from blood, sampled in a trial of the OX40 agonist ivuxolimab. These receptors were collected from an adult with an advanced solid tumor such as melanoma, head and neck, liver or kidney cancer. Each CDR3 is given with its conserved first and last residue. D genes are given only for firm matches. The size field is filled for only some rows; it gives once, few, many or a size class.

V: TRBV9; D: TRBD1; J: TRBJ2-7; size: once; CDR3: CATVDSRGRYEQYF; DNA: TGTGCCACCGTTGACTCCAGGGGGCGGTACGAGCAGTACTTC
V: TRBV5-1; D: .; J: TRBJ2-7; size: .; CDR3: CASSLEAGGTYEQYF; DNA: TGCGCCAGCAGCTTGGAGGCAGGGGGGACCTACGAGCAGTACTTC
V: TRBV6-1; D: TRBD1; J: TRBJ2-3; size: .; CDR3: CASSGGTGEGTQYF; DNA: TGTGCCAGCAGTGGGGGGACAGGGGAAGGTACGCAGTATTTT
V: TRBV10-3; D: .; J: TRBJ1-1; size: .; CDR3: CAISRGWGDTEAFF; DNA: TGTGCCATCAGTCGAGGATGGGGGGACACTGAAGCTTTCTTT
V: TRBV9; D: .; J: TRBJ1-4; size: .; CDR3: CASSRDSAQGSEKLFF; DNA: TGTGCCAGCAGTAGAGATTCAGCTCAGGGTAGTGAAAAACTGTTTTTT
V: TRBV7-9; D: TRBD1; J: TRBJ1-2; size: .; CDR3: CASSLELQGGGYTF; DNA: TGTGCCAGCAGCTTAGAGCTGCAGGGGGGTGGCTACACCTTC
V: TRBV6-5; D: .; J: TRBJ1-6; size: .; CDR3: CASSYGDLFVNSPLHF; DNA: TGTGCCAGCAGTTACGGGGACCTCTTCGTGAATTCACCCCTCCACTTT
V: TRBV27; D: .; J: TRBJ2-7; size: .; CDR3: CASSLALVYSSYEQYF; DNA: TGTGCCAGCAGTTTGGCCCTAGTCTACAGCTCCTACGAGCAGTACTTC
V: TRBV6-5; D: .; J: TRBJ1-6; size: .; CDR3: CASSIQGWNSPLHF; DNA: TGTGCCAGCAGCATACAGGGCTGGAATTCACCCCTCCACTTT
V: TRBV11-3; D: .; J: TRBJ2-7; size: .; CDR3: CASSLVAQGNYEQYF; DNA: TGTGCCAGCAGCTTAGTTGCCCAGGGGAACTACGAGCAGTACTTC
V: TRBV6-5; D: .; J: TRBJ1-2; size: .; CDR3: CASSLRTVADGYTF; DNA: TGTGCCAGCAGTTTACGGACTGTAGCGGATGGCTACACCTTC
V: TRBV5-6; D: .; J: TRBJ2-7; size: .; CDR3: CASSLMGEQYF; DNA: TGTGCCAGCAGCTTAATGGGGGAGCAGTACTTC
V: TRBV5-5; D: .; J: TRBJ2-5; size: .; CDR3: CASSPAAWEAGETQYF; DNA: TGTGCCAGCAGCCCAGCTGCTTGGGAAGCCGGAGAGACCCAGTACTTC